These 23 T cell receptor beta chains were sequenced from one sample in a study of vaccination effects on CD4 cells after COVID-19. The antigens for these receptors are not known. Antigen-specific CD4+ T cells were expanded with viral peptide pools in the ViraFEST assay before sequencing. Upon completion of roughly ten days in culture, CD4+ T cells were isolated. The participants, recipients of two vaccine doses, got either BNT162b2 or mRNA-1273. Assay: immunoSEQ multiplex PCR; the TCRdb copy retains only in-frame clones and omits some. Among 20,000 to 30,000 clones listed, roughly two thirds were seen once. Here the sequenced sample was CD4+ T cells from PBMCs cultured with SARS-CoV-2 spike peptides, taken after COVID-19 vaccination. These receptors all come from a human donor who received a COVID-19 vaccine.

The rearrangement links TRBV6-5 to TRBJ2-1; 9 nucleotides agree with TRBD2. The germline CDR1 and CDR2 sequences are MNHEY and SVGAGI. Trimming removed 8 bases from V and 4 bases from J; junction bases left unmatched: 9. This CDR3 comprises 15 residues. The CDR3 protein is CASVSAAGGYNEQFF. The CDR3 nucleotides read TGTGCCAGCGTTAGCGCGGCGGGAGGGTACAATGAGCAGTTCTTC.

The chain has TRBV7-9 and TRBJ1-2, with 8 bases that match TRBD1. From germline, CDR1 is SEHNR and CDR2 FQNEAQ (reference sequence). V lost 5 bases to trimming and J lost 4 bases; unmatched junction nucleotides: 6. The CDR3 has 14 amino acids. As DNA, the CDR3 is TGTGCCAGCAGCGTTACCGGACAGGGCTATGGCTACACCTTC. Its translation is CASSVTGQGYGYTF.

The sample holds one count of this clone. This sequence joins TRBV19 and TRBJ1-2; tentative D call: TRBD1 (6 bases). Germline V CDR1 and CDR2: LNHDA, SQIVND (reference sequence). V was trimmed by 10 bases and J by 5 bases, leaving 23 bases between them. This CDR3 has 15 amino acids. The CDR3 region has the DNA TGTGCCACTAACCCAGGAGTACGGCAGGGGTATGGCTACACCTTC. Its protein product is CATNPGVRQGYGYTF.

This chain joins TRBV5-5 and TRBJ2-7; D is uncertain. CDR3 size: 15 residues. V was cut by 4 bases and J by 6 bases, with 20 bases left in between. The germline CDR1 and CDR2 sequences are SGHKS and YYEKEE (reference sequence). The CDR3 coding sequence is TGTGCCAGCAGCGTAGCCACCCCCCCGGGCGGCGAGCAGTACTTC. Its protein product is CASSVATPPGGEQYF.

This clone occurred a few times. This sequence joins TRBV2 and TRBJ2-5; D gene ambiguous. V was cut by 7 bases and J by 1 base, with 10 bases left in between. This CDR3 comprises 13 residues. Germline CDR1 SNHLY, CDR2 FYNNEI. CDR3 sequence reads: CASNGVFQETQYF. The DNA of the CDR3 is TGTGCCAGCAATGGGGTTTTCCAAGAGACCCAGTACTTC.

This clone was counted between two and nine times. Relative to the germline gene, one junction end is altered; a read error may explain this. J is TRBJ2-1 and V is TRBV29-1, with a possible D match to TRBD2 (5 bases). The CDR3 covers 12 residues. Germline-derived CDR1 and CDR2 are SQVTM and ANQGSEA. Written as DNA, the CDR3 is TGCAGCGTTTCTGCTAGCTACGATGAGCAGTTCTTC. This translates into CSVSASYDEQFF.

The CDR3 spells CATSGSYNEQFF. CDR3 coding DNA: TGTGCCACCTCGGGGAGCTACAATGAGCAGTTCTTC. V is TRBV24-1 and J is TRBJ2-1; D may be TRBD2 (5 bases). There are 12 residues in the CDR3. Trimming cost V 9 bases and J 3 bases, with 8 bases left between them. Per the germline V gene, CDR1 is KGHDR and CDR2 is SFDVKD.

The chain has TRBV20-1 and TRBJ2-1, with 8 bases matching TRBD1. The germline CDR1 and CDR2 sequences are DFQATT and SNEGSKA (reference sequence). V shed 3 bases and J 6 bases; nucleotides not matched to a gene: 4. The CDR3 loop spans 13 amino acids. The DNA of the CDR3 is TGCAGTGCTAGTGGCACAGGGGGCAATGAGCAGTTCTTC. It translates to CSASGTGGNEQFF.

The chain combines TRBV19 with TRBJ2-3; perhaps TRBD2 as D (7 bases). The CDR3 length is 16 residues. Per the germline V gene, CDR1 is LNHDA and CDR2 is SQIVND (reference sequence). V was shortened by 5 bases and J by 6 bases, with 21 bases between the two germline ends. In DNA form, the CDR3 reads TGTGCCAGTAGTGGGAGGGGGGGCATTCAGGAGGATACGCAGTATTTT. This translates into CASSGRGGIQEDTQYF.

This sequence joins TRBV5-1 and TRBJ2-5; unclear D gene. The CDR3 is made up of 16 amino acids. Deletions cut 0 bases from V and 3 bases from J, with 15 bases between. Germline CDR1 and CDR2: SGHRS and YFSETQ. The chain's CDR3 is CASSLGALPGEETQYF. In nucleotides, the CDR3 is TGCGCCAGCAGCTTGGGGGCCCTCCCTGGGGAAGAGACCCAGTACTTC.

The chain recombines TRBV30 with TRBJ1-5, with 8 bases aligning to TRBD1. Germline CDR1 reads GTSNPN; CDR2 reads SVGIG (reference sequence). J lost 0 bases, V lost 0 bases, and 7 bases had no gene match. The length of the CDR3 is 17 residues. CDR3 nucleotide sequence: TGTGCCTGGAGTGTACAAGGGACAGGAAGTAGCAATCAGCCCCAGCATTTT. Its protein is CAWSVQGTGSSNQPQHF.

This chain links TRBV10-3 with TRBJ1-1; possible D gene TRBD1, 5 bases. Trimming stripped 3 bases from V and 6 bases from J, with 17 bases between. CDR3 length: 15 amino acids. Germline CDR1 and CDR2: ENHRY and SYGVKD. The CDR3 is CAISDSVGAKAEAFF. The CDR3, as DNA: TGTGCCATCAGTGACAGTGTAGGGGCAAAGGCTGAAGCTTTCTTT.

This rearrangement joins TRBV5-8 to TRBJ2-7; a possible D gene is TRBD1 (6 bases). Germline loops: CDR1 SGHTS, CDR2 YDEGEE. V shed 3 bases and J shed 3 bases, with 19 bases lying between them. The CDR3 is made up of 16 amino acids. DNA of the CDR3: TGTGCCAGCAGCTACCATACCGGGACAAAGGACTACGAGCAGTACTTC. Encoded protein: CASSYHTGTKDYEQYF.

V and J are TRBV6-5 and TRBJ2-1; 8 nucleotides match TRBD1. Germline assignment: CDR1 MNHEY and CDR2 SVGAGI. The CDR3 runs to 15 residues. The V and J ends lost 9 bases and 1 base, in that order; junction bases with no gene match: 8. CDR3 in amino acids: CASRETGVSYNEQFF. CDR3 sequence (DNA): TGTGCCAGTAGGGAGACAGGGGTATCCTACAATGAGCAGTTCTTC.

The CDR3 protein is CASSEIGFSGNTIYF. The DNA for the CDR3 is TGTGCCAGCAGTGAAATAGGGTTCTCTGGAAACACCATATATTTT. The chain couples TRBV6-1 to TRBJ1-3, with D unresolved. Germline assignment: CDR1 MNHNS and CDR2 SASEGT. Between the trimmed V and J ends, which lost 2 bases and 0 bases, there was a span of 8 bases. CDR3 length: 15 residues.

The gene calls are TRBV25-1 and TRBJ1-2, with D unresolved. Deletions cut 2 bases from V and 1 base from J, with 17 bases between. CDR1 and CDR2 (germline): MGHDK, SYGVNS. This CDR3 contains 17 residues. The CDR3 sequence: CASSELPLGLGNYGYTF. The CDR3, as DNA: TGTGCCAGCAGTGAACTCCCTCTTGGGTTGGGTAACTATGGCTACACCTTC.

This clone came up a few times. The chain links TRBV21-1 to TRBJ2-1; the table names TRBD2, a call not compared with the DNA. TRBV21-1 is given as a pseudogene. This CDR3 contains 15 residues. The CDR3 spells CASSKLAGEYNEQFF. CDR3 coding DNA: TGTGCCAGCAGCAAACTAGCGGGAGAATACAATGAGCAGTTCTTC.

J is TRBJ1-5 and V is TRBV19; D is unresolved. CDR3 length: 13 amino acids. V lost 4 bases and J 5 bases, leaving 9 bases between the germline ends. Germline values: CDR1 LNHDA, CDR2 SQIVND (reference sequence). CDR3 protein: CASSTREDQPQHF. The CDR3 DNA sequence: TGTGCCAGTAGTACAAGGGAGGATCAGCCCCAGCATTTT.

This chain connects TRBV3-1 (or the pseudogene TRBV3-2) to TRBJ2-2; TRBD1 aligns across 10 bases. CDR1 LGHDT and CDR2 YNNKEL come from the germline V gene (reference sequence). The V and J ends lost 7 bases and 10 bases, in that order; junction bases with no gene match: 9. The CDR3 is 14 residues long. CDR3 sequence: CASTRRDRGEELFF. The CDR3 DNA reads TGTGCCAGCACCAGACGGGACAGGGGAGAGGAGCTGTTTTTT.

Sample share makes this clone medium-sized. V and J are TRBV18 and TRBJ1-2, with TRBD1 matching over 7 bases. Germline loops: CDR1 KGHSH, CDR2 LQKENI. There are 14 residues in the CDR3. V was clipped by 3 bases and J by 5 bases; unmatched bases: 6. The CDR3 nucleotides read TGTGCCAGCTCACCGGATCAGGGGGTATATGGCTACACCTTC. Its translation: CASSPDQGVYGYTF.

The genes are TRBV14 and TRBJ1-2; D call uncertain. The CDR3 is 13 amino acids. Germline CDR1 and CDR2: SGHDN and FVKESK. The germline V and J ends were trimmed by 4 bases and 4 bases, with 10 bases remaining between them. CDR3 region: CASSPGTTYGYTF. The CDR3 coding sequence is TGTGCCAGCAGCCCAGGCACTACCTATGGCTACACCTTC.

V gene TRBV4-2 combines with J gene TRBJ2-7, with 7 nucleotides matching TRBD2. With 6 bases clipped from V and 1 base from J, the junction kept 0 bases outside the gene matches. CDR1 and CDR2 (germline): LGHNA, YNFKEQ. This CDR3 contains 12 residues. The CDR3, as DNA: TGTGCCAGCAGGGGGGGGTCCTACGAGCAGTACTTC. Its protein is CASRGGSYEQYF.

The V and J genes are TRBV14 and TRBJ1-2; D is undetermined. V shed 0 bases and J shed 3 bases, with 11 bases lying between them. The CDR3 has 15 amino acids. The germline V gene has CDR1 SGHDN and CDR2 FVKESK. The CDR3 sequence is CASSQDLGQHYGYTF. In nucleotides, the CDR3 is TGTGCCAGCAGCCAAGATCTAGGCCAGCACTATGGCTACACCTTC.